This T cell receptor (beta chain) was observed in a study of post-analysis software for immune sequencing data. Study-wide context: Included courses were relapsing-remitting and secondary progressive multiple sclerosis; progressive-relapsing multiple sclerosis was also included. Findings and caveats of the study: Patients used four to six TRBV segments, including TRBV5-6, TRBV5-1 and TRBV20-1, more often than controls. Samples from one preparation batch, clustered by F measure, grouped strongly together. Controls showed significantly higher normalized Chao1 diversity than did multiple sclerosis patients.

This CDR3 contains 14 residues. Trimming shortened V by 8 bases and J by 4 bases, and 20 bases separated the two germline ends. The germline CDR1 and CDR2 sequences are SQVTM and ANQGSEA. In the case of this clonotype: What it binds is not known.

Unique molecular identifiers were built into the TCR beta cDNA libraries. MiXCR was run by TCRdb on the PCR reads, yielding one entry per CDR3 protein. The sample yields approximately 730,000 distinct CDR3 sequences, 25% to 30% seen once. This TCR was sampled from a girl between 5 and 17 years old with multiple sclerosis. Sequencing used blood. The chain recombines TRBV29-1 with TRBJ1-2, with D unclear. The CDR3 coding sequence is TGCAGCACTGAGGGAGTTCAAGTCGGCTATGGCTACACCTTC. It codes for CSTEGVQVGYGYTF.